Below, 17 T cell receptor beta chains from the same sample are listed, as sequenced in a study of blood T cell repertoires in COVID-19. This table comes from immunoSEQ multiplex PCR, and its TCRdb copy is limited to in-frame clones, with some not included. This sample has approximately 260,000 clones, with roughly 80% found just once. Sequencing input: peripheral blood. All receptors derive from a man in his 60s who had recovered from COVID-19.

The chain employs TRBV5-1 and TRBJ2-2, with 7 bases fitting TRBD1. V was clipped by 6 bases and J by 0 bases; unmatched bases: 8. Germline CDR1 and CDR2: SGHRS and YFSETQ. The CDR3 covers 16 residues. CDR3 protein: CASTQNRGPNTGELFF. The CDR3 DNA reads as TGCGCCAGCACCCAGAACAGGGGCCCGAACACCGGGGAGCTGTTTTTT.

The chain joins TRBV7-2 to TRBJ2-7, with 11 bases fitting TRBD2. This CDR3 contains 14 residues. Germline trimming cut 5 bases from V and 3 bases from J; bases unmatched to any gene: 3. The germline V gene has CDR1 SGHTA and CDR2 FQGNSA. DNA of the CDR3: TGTGCCAGCAGCCTGACTAGCGGGAACTACGAGCAGTACTTC. This gives the protein CASSLTSGNYEQYF. Combining the CDR3 with reference TRBV7-2 and TRBJ2-7 gives the whole variable domain GAGVSQSPSNKVTEKGKDVELRCDPISGHTALYWYRQSLGQGLEFLIYFQGNSAPDKSGLPSDRFSAERTGGSVSTLTIQRTQQEDSAVYLCASSLTSGNYEQYFGPGTRLTVT.

The chain joins TRBV10-3 to TRBJ2-5; the D gene is possibly TRBD2 (5 bases). V lost 6 bases and J lost 5, with 7 bases in between. CDR1 and CDR2 (germline): ENHRY, SYGVKD. The CDR3 contains 11 residues. CDR3: CAIRGEETQYF. The CDR3 DNA reads TGTGCCATCAGGGGAGAGGAGACCCAGTACTTC.

The chain carries TRBV30 and TRBJ1-5; TRBD1 matches 10 bases. In germline, CDR1 is GTSNPN, CDR2 SVGIG (reference sequence). This CDR3 has 16 residues. V shed 2 bases, J shed 5 bases, and the junction held 9 bases outside the gene matches. Here the CDR3 reads CAWSHDPTGGYQPQHF. CDR3 nucleotides: TGTGCCTGGAGTCATGATCCGACAGGGGGCTATCAGCCCCAGCATTTT.

This chain uses TRBV6-1 with TRBJ1-4; a weak D match, TRBD1 (6 bases). CDR3 length: 15 amino acids. Trimming shortened V by 0 bases and J by 4 bases, and 9 bases separated the two germline ends. Germline lookup yields CDR1 MNHNS and CDR2 SASEGT. CDR3 sequence: CASSEAGAFNEKLFF. CDR3 DNA sequence: TGTGCCAGCAGTGAAGCGGGGGCGTTTAATGAAAAACTGTTTTTT.

This clone was seen only once. The gene calls are TRBV3-1 (or the pseudogene TRBV3-2) and TRBJ2-7, with 11 nucleotides matching TRBD2. V lost 4 bases and J lost 4; bases outside the gene matches: 6. The V gene's germline CDR1 is LGHDT and CDR2 YNNKEL (reference sequence). The CDR3 spans 15 residues. In DNA, the CDR3 is TGTGCCAGCAGCCCGACTAGCGGGAAAGGGTACGAGCAGTACTTC. Amino acid sequence: CASSPTSGKGYEQYF.

This clone was counted a few times. J is TRBJ2-5 and V is TRBV7-9, with D tentatively TRBD2 (6 bases). The CDR3 totals 15 residues. Per germline, CDR1 SEHNR and CDR2 FQNEAQ (reference sequence). Trimming took off 2 bases at V and 5 bases at J, with 15 bases between the two ends. In DNA form, the CDR3 reads TGTGCCAGCAGCTTATTCGGGGGTCAAATGGAGACCCAGTACTTC. It specifies CASSLFGGQMETQYF.

The rearrangement links TRBV7-8 to TRBJ2-7, with D possibly being TRBD1 (6 bases). The germline V gene has CDR1 SGHVS and CDR2 FQNEAQ. The CDR3 is 14 amino acids. V shed 5 bases and J shed 4 bases, with 15 bases lying between them. CDR3 residues: CASSRRTETYEQYF. For the CDR3, the DNA is TGTGCCAGCAGCCGACGGACAGAAACTTACGAGCAGTACTTC.

This chain joins TRBV12-5 and TRBJ2-5; 9 bases line up with TRBD1. Germline trimming cut 2 bases from V and 4 bases from J; bases unmatched to any gene: 11. The CDR3 contains 17 residues. The germline V gene has CDR1 LGHNT and CDR2 FRNRAP. CDR3 amino acids: CASGLTLNRGRSETQYF. DNA of the CDR3: TGTGCTAGTGGTTTGACCCTCAACAGGGGGCGGTCAGAGACCCAGTACTTC.

The CDR3 DNA follows: TGTGCCAGTAGTCCGAGCTCCGGGACAGGGTATAGCAATCAGCCCCAGCATTTT. Encoded protein: CASSPSSGTGYSNQPQHF. This rearrangement joins TRBV19 to TRBJ1-5; 9 bases are a match to TRBD1. The V gene's germline CDR1 is LNHDA and CDR2 SQIVND (reference sequence). Losses at the gene ends were 5 bases for V and 0 bases for J; bases not matched to a gene: 11. CDR3 length: 18 amino acids.

This chain uses TRBV28 with TRBJ1-3; 7 positions match TRBD1. V shed 0 bases and J 8 bases; nucleotides not matched to a gene: 10. Germline V lookup: CDR1 MDHEN, CDR2 SYDVKM. CDR3 size: 16 residues. In DNA form, the CDR3 reads TGTGCCAGCAGTTTATGGGGACAGTGGGTGGAAGACACCATATATTTT. It translates to CASSLWGQWVEDTIYF.

This rearrangement joins TRBV5-6 to TRBJ1-4, with D possibly TRBD1 on 5 matching bases. The CDR3 is 14 residues long. CDR1 and CDR2 (germline): SGHDT, YYEEEE. Trimming stripped 2 bases from V and 14 bases from J, with 19 bases between. The CDR3 is CASSLKPDSIILFF. The CDR3 bases are TGTGCCAGCAGCTTAAAGCCCGACAGTATTATTCTGTTTTTT. The full variable domain, rest sourced from reference TRBV5-6 and TRBJ1-4, is DAGVTQSPTHLIKTRGQQVTLRCSPKSGHDTVSWYQQALGQGPQFIFQYYEEEERQRGNFPDRFSGHQFPNYSSELNVNALLLGDSALYLCASSLKPDSIILFFGSGTQLSVL.

This clone appeared a single time. The chain combines TRBV29-1 with TRBJ2-7, with 8 bases identical to TRBD1. J lost 2 bases, V lost 5 bases, and 11 bases had no gene match. The CDR3 loop spans 15 amino acids. Germline loops: CDR1 SQVTM, CDR2 ANQGSEA. CDR3: CSVPGQDPPTYEQYF. DNA for the CDR3: TGCAGCGTTCCGGGACAGGATCCCCCTACCTACGAGCAGTACTTC.

V and J are TRBV19 and TRBJ2-3; D not certain. Trimming stripped 1 base from V and 2 bases from J, with 7 bases between. Germline assignment: CDR1 LNHDA and CDR2 SQIVND (reference sequence). The CDR3 has 14 amino acids. Here the CDR3 reads CASSIGSITDTQYF. The CDR3 nucleotides read TGTGCCAGTAGTATAGGGAGTATCACAGATACGCAGTATTTT.

The rearrangement uses TRBV28 and TRBJ2-6; maybe TRBD1 (6 bases). The CDR3 sequence is 17 residues long. Trimming cost V 6 bases and J 2 bases, with 17 bases left between them. The germline V gene has CDR1 MDHEN and CDR2 SYDVKM. This CDR3 reads CASSPLVGATGANVLTF. The CDR3 coding sequence is TGTGCCAGCAGCCCCCTCGTGGGGGCAACTGGGGCCAACGTCCTGACTTTC. The whole variable domain, filled in from reference TRBV28 and TRBJ2-6, reads DVKVTQSSRYLVKRTGEKVFLECVQDMDHENMFWYRQDPGLGLRLIYFSYDVKMKEKGDIPEGYSVSREKKERFSLILESASTNQTSMYLCASSPLVGATGANVLTFGAGSRLTVL.

The CDR3 is CASSKDREHYEQYF. The CDR3 DNA is TGTGCCAGTAGTAAAGACAGGGAACACTACGAGCAGTACTTC. The V gene is TRBV19, the J gene TRBJ2-7; 7 positions agree with TRBD1. The CDR3 is made up of 14 amino acids. Germline loops: CDR1 LNHDA, CDR2 SQIVND (reference sequence). V trimming: 4 bases; J trimming: 3 bases; junction bases outside the gene matches: 6.

V gene TRBV3-1 (or the pseudogene TRBV3-2) combines with J gene TRBJ2-1; the D gene is possibly TRBD2 (7 bases). CDR3 size: 17 residues. Germline CDR1 and CDR2: LGHDT and YNNKEL (reference sequence). V was clipped by 0 bases and J by 1 base, with 13 bases between them. The CDR3 reads CASSQDLGGGSYNEQFF. CDR3 sequence (DNA): TGTGCCAGCAGCCAAGATCTAGGGGGGGGGTCCTACAATGAGCAGTTCTTC.